This entry lists 32 T cell receptor beta chains sequenced from one sample in a study of T cells in lung cancer brain metastases. Using immunoSEQ multiplex PCR, the repertoire was profiled, and TCRdb retains in-frame clones only, with some absent. The sample lists about 4,800 clones; 70% to 90% were seen once. The sample comprised tumor tissue from the primary lung tumor. Receptors originate from a woman aged 50 to 60 with non-small cell lung cancer.

CDR3 region: CASSDLEARREGTDTQYF. The CDR3 coding sequence is TGTGCCAGCAGTGATCTAGAAGCTAGGCGGGAGGGCACAGATACGCAGTATTTT. The rearrangement joins TRBV2 to TRBJ2-3, with TRBD2 identical over 8 bases. The trim removed 3 bases at V and 1 base at J, leaving 12 bases unmatched. Germline lookup yields CDR1 SNHLY and CDR2 FYNNEI. The CDR3 is made up of 18 amino acids. The entire variable domain, with the rest obtained from reference TRBV2 and TRBJ2-3, is as follows: EPEVTQTPSHQVTQMGQEVILRCVPISNHLYFYWYRQILGQKVEFLVSFYNNEISEKSEIFDDQFSVERPDGSNFTLKIRSTKLEDSAMYFCASSDLEARREGTDTQYFGPGTRLTVL.

This clone occurred once. This rearrangement joins TRBV7-2 to TRBJ1-2; D call uncertain. Germline values: CDR1 SGHTA, CDR2 FQGNSA. The CDR3 is 15 residues long. V was trimmed by 7 bases and J by 8 bases, leaving 23 bases between them. As DNA, the CDR3 is TGTGCCAGCACCCCTTCGACCCTGCAGAGGTACGGCTACACCTTC. Translating it yields CASTPSTLQRYGYTF.

This clone was detected once. The chain is built from TRBV27 and TRBJ2-3, with 11 bases lining up with TRBD2. There are 16 residues in the CDR3. Germline trimming cut 5 bases from V and 5 bases from J; bases unmatched to any gene: 9. Germline V gene lookup returns CDR1 MNHEY and CDR2 SMNVEV (reference sequence). Here the CDR3 reads CASSQDPGLAGDTQYF. As DNA, the CDR3 is TGTGCCAGCAGTCAAGACCCCGGACTAGCGGGAGATACGCAGTATTTT.

V is TRBV12-5 and J is TRBJ2-7; D may correspond to TRBD1 or TRBD2 (6 bases each). The CDR3 spans 16 residues. Germline CDR1 is LGHNT and CDR2 is FRNRAP. The CDR3 sequence: CASGLGAGDFSYEQYV. The CDR3 nucleotides are TGTGCTAGTGGTTTGGGGGCAGGGGACTTCTCCTATGAGCAGTACGTC.

The chain joins TRBV4-1 to TRBJ2-6; D call uncertain. This CDR3 spans 16 amino acids. CDR1 MGHRA and CDR2 YSYEKL come from the germline V gene. With 2 bases removed from V and 0 bases from J, the gap between germline ends came to 8 bases. The DNA of the CDR3 is TGCGCCAGCAGCCAATTTGAGAGCTCTGGGGCCAACGTCCTGACTTTC. It is translated as CASSQFESSGANVLTF.

This clone appeared a single time. The rearrangement uses TRBV23-1 and TRBJ1-2; D call uncertain. TRBV23-1 is noted as an ORF with a role that remains uncertain. The CDR3 totals 13 residues. With 2 bases removed from V and 10 bases from J, the gap between germline ends came to 14 bases. The CDR3 DNA is TGCGCCAGCAGTCAAATCCCCGGAGGCATCTACACCTTC. Amino acid sequence: CASSQIPGGIYTF.

The chain is built from TRBV25-1 and TRBJ2-1; D perhaps matches TRBD2 (6 bases). Trimming took 5 bases from V and 2 from J, leaving 10 bases between them. Germline values: CDR1 MGHDK, CDR2 SYGVNS. CDR3 size: 14 residues. CDR3 sequence: CASSYGSPYNEQFF. DNA for the CDR3: TGTGCCAGCAGTTACGGGAGTCCCTACAATGAGCAGTTCTTC.

The V gene is TRBV6-5, the J gene TRBJ2-7, with D unclear. The CDR3 is 14 amino acids. V gave up 7 bases and J gave up 0 bases, with 13 bases separating them. Germline-derived CDR1 and CDR2 are MNHEY and SVGAGI. CDR3 residues: CASKVRFSSYEQYV. CDR3 DNA: TGTGCCAGCAAGGTCAGGTTTAGCTCCTACGAGCAGTACGTC.

V is TRBV7-8 and J is TRBJ1-5; D remains ambiguous. V lost 7 bases and J lost 4, with 8 bases in between. This CDR3 is built from 12 residues. Germline V gene sequence: CDR1 SGHVS, CDR2 FQNEAQ. The CDR3 spells CASNSPNQPQHF. As DNA, the CDR3 is TGTGCCAGCAATTCCCCAAATCAGCCCCAGCATTTT.

This chain joins TRBV2 and TRBJ1-2; 7 bases are shared with TRBD1. Per the germline V gene, CDR1 is SNHLY and CDR2 is FYNNEI. The CDR3 is made up of 14 amino acids. Losses at the gene ends were 4 bases for V and 0 bases for J; bases not matched to a gene: 2. The CDR3: CASSGQGANYGYTF. In DNA form, the CDR3 reads TGTGCCAGCAGTGGGCAGGGGGCTAACTATGGCTACACCTTC.

The chain combines TRBV5-6 with TRBJ1-2; unclear D gene. This CDR3 is built from 12 residues. Germline V gives CDR1 SGHDT, CDR2 YYEEEE. The germline V and J ends were trimmed by 2 bases and 4 bases, with 6 bases remaining between them. CDR3: CASSFRGYGYTF. The CDR3 DNA is TGTGCCAGCAGCTTTCGAGGCTATGGCTACACCTTC.

About this clone: A read error may account for a junction end that differs from germline. V usage is TRBV5-1 and J usage is TRBJ2-3, with 7 nucleotides matching TRBD1. The CDR3 consists of 14 residues. Germline V gene data show CDR1 as SGHRS and CDR2 as YFSETQ. The DNA of the CDR3 is TGCGCTAGCAGAGACAGGGCCGGCACAGATACGCAGTATTTT. Its protein product is CASRDRAGTDTQYF.

The chain combines TRBV5-1 with TRBJ2-2, with D tentatively TRBD1 or TRBD2 (5 bases each). Germline assignment: CDR1 SGHRS and CDR2 YFSETQ. CDR3 length: 15 residues. Trimming shortened V by 7 bases and J by 1 base, and 14 bases separated the two germline ends. The DNA for the CDR3 is TGCGCCAGCTTTATCGGGACCTTGAACACCGGGGAGCTGTTTTTT. Amino acid sequence: CASFIGTLNTGELFF. The entire variable domain, with the rest obtained from reference TRBV5-1 and TRBJ2-2, is as follows: KAGVTQTPRYLIKTRGQQVTLSCSPISGHRSVSWYQQTPGQGLQFLFEYFSETQRNKGNFPGRFSGRQFSNSRSEMNVSTLELGDSALYLCASFIGTLNTGELFFGEGSRLTVL.

The chain links TRBV10-3 to TRBJ2-7; the match to TRBD2 covers 14 bases. CDR1 and CDR2 from the germline V gene are ENHRY and SYGVKD. This CDR3 is 16 amino acids long. Trimming removed 3 bases from V and 7 bases from J; junction bases left unmatched: 8. The CDR3 here is CAISDPTSGRAGEQYV. CDR3 coding DNA: TGTGCCATCAGTGATCCGACTAGCGGGAGGGCCGGGGAGCAGTACGTC.

This clone was recorded a few times. The CDR3 coding sequence is TGTGCCACCAGCAGAGACGGGCGGGTCTATGGCTACACCTTC. Amino acids: CATSRDGRVYGYTF. V is TRBV15 and J is TRBJ1-2; unclear D gene. The CDR3 consists of 14 residues. The V gene lost 0 bases and the J gene lost 4 bases, with 9 bases spanning the gap. Germline V lookup: CDR1 LNHNV, CDR2 YYDKDF (reference sequence).

V and J are TRBV7-3 and TRBJ2-3; 9 bases are shared with TRBD2. There are 16 residues in the CDR3. CDR1 SGHTA and CDR2 FQGTGA come from the germline V gene. V was clipped by 4 bases and J by 1 base; unmatched bases: 6. CDR3 sequence (DNA): TGTGCCAGCAGCTCAGGGACTAGCAGACGCACAGATACGCAGTATTTT. Its protein is CASSSGTSRRTDTQYF.

The chain uses TRBV29-1 and TRBJ1-1, with a tentative D call TRBD1 (5 bases). The germline V and J ends were trimmed by 5 bases and 6 bases, with 10 bases remaining between them. Germline V gene lookup returns CDR1 SQVTM and CDR2 ANQGSEA. This CDR3 spans 11 amino acids. As DNA, the CDR3 is TGCAGCGTTCGGGACGCCTCTGAAGCTTTCTTT. It yields the protein CSVRDASEAFF.

The J gene is TRBJ2-5, the V gene TRBV10-3; D possibly corresponds to TRBD1 (5 bases). CDR1 ENHRY and CDR2 SYGVKD come from the germline V gene. The CDR3 runs to 14 residues. Trimming shortened V by 6 bases and J by 1 base, and 12 bases separated the two germline ends. For the CDR3, the DNA is TGTGCCATCAGACCCGACAGATCCCAAGAGACCCAGTACTTC. It yields the protein CAIRPDRSQETQYF.

This chain links TRBV15 with TRBJ1-1; D not resolved. Trimming shortened V by 5 bases and J by 4 bases, and 14 bases separated the two germline ends. CDR3 length equals 14 residues. Per germline, CDR1 LNHNV and CDR2 YYDKDF (reference sequence). In DNA form, the CDR3 reads TGTGCCACCAGCCCCCGGCGAAGAAGCACTGAAGCTTTCTTT. Encoded protein: CATSPRRRSTEAFF.

The chain has TRBV7-2 and TRBJ2-1; 8 bases match TRBD2. The CDR3 runs 15 residues. Unmatched junction bases numbered 8, after V lost 5 bases and J lost 5 bases. CDR1 and CDR2 from the germline V gene are SGHTA and FQGNSA. CDR3 amino acids: CASSLTSGRNNEQFF. The CDR3 DNA is TGTGCCAGCAGCCTAACTAGCGGACGGAACAATGAGCAGTTCTTC.

The chain uses TRBV4-2 and TRBJ2-3; no definite D call. Germline V gene sequence: CDR1 LGHNA, CDR2 YNFKEQ. V dropped 6 bases and J dropped 3 bases, with 13 bases sitting between them. CDR3 length equals 14 residues. The CDR3 sequence: CASSTNLGTDTQYF. Here the CDR3 DNA reads TGTGCCAGCAGTACAAACCTAGGGACAGATACGCAGTATTTT.

This chain connects TRBV5-1 to TRBJ1-2; 7 bases line up with TRBD1. Trimming removed 3 bases from V and 0 bases from J; junction bases left unmatched: 8. This CDR3 contains 16 residues. CDR1 and CDR2 (germline): SGHRS, YFSETQ. The CDR3 DNA reads TGCGCCAGCAGCTACTACCCGGGACAGACTAACTATGGCTACACCTTC. This sequence encodes CASSYYPGQTNYGYTF.

The gene calls are TRBV11-3 and TRBJ2-1, with D tentatively TRBD1 or TRBD2 (5 bases each). V was cut by 1 base and J by 6 bases, with 7 bases left in between. The CDR3 runs 13 residues. In germline, CDR1 is SGHNT, CDR2 YENEEA. As DNA, the CDR3 is TGTGCCAGCAGCTTAGGGGGGTCCAATGAGCAGTTCTTC. Translating it yields CASSLGGSNEQFF.

The V and J genes are TRBV11-3 and TRBJ2-5; no reliable D call. V was cut by 6 bases and J by 2 bases, with 19 bases left in between. CDR3 length: 16 residues. Germline-derived CDR1 and CDR2 are SGHNT and YENEEA. CDR3 nucleotides: TGTGCCAGCAGTACCCCTTCCAGGATGCTACAAGAGACCCAGTACTTC. Amino acids: CASSTPSRMLQETQYF.

The CDR3, as DNA: TGCGCCATCCAGGGCAGGACCTACGAGCAGTACGTC. It specifies CAIQGRTYEQYV. V usage is TRBV10-1 and J usage is TRBJ2-7; perhaps TRBD1 as D (5 bases). V was pared by 10 bases and J by 2 bases, with 12 bases between. Looked up from germline, CDR1 is WNHNN and CDR2 is SYGVQD (reference sequence). This CDR3 spans 12 amino acids.

The chain joins TRBV13 to TRBJ2-3; 8 bases fit TRBD1. V shed 4 bases, J shed 1 base, and the junction held 7 bases outside the gene matches. The CDR3 contains 16 residues. Germline CDR1 and CDR2: PRHDT and FYEKMQ (reference sequence). As DNA, the CDR3 is TGTGCCAGCAGCTCCCGGGGACAGGAAGGCACAGATACGCAGTATTTT. It codes for CASSSRGQEGTDTQYF.

The J gene is TRBJ1-2, the V gene TRBV6-5; a weak D match, TRBD1 (6 bases). The CDR3 totals 13 residues. CDR1 is MNHEY and CDR2 is SVGAGI in the germline V gene. V was shortened by 6 bases and J by 5 bases, with 13 bases between the two germline ends. The CDR3 loop is CASSHRDGYGYTF. CDR3 DNA sequence: TGTGCCAGCAGCCACAGGGACGGTTATGGCTACACCTTC.

V usage is TRBV18 and J usage is TRBJ1-1; tentatively, D is TRBD1 (5 bases). V lost 1 base, J lost 6 bases, and 12 bases lay in between. Germline V gene lookup returns CDR1 KGHSH and CDR2 LQKENI. There are 14 residues in the CDR3. CDR3 region: CASSPRGGIPEAFF. For the CDR3, the DNA is TGTGCCAGCTCACCACGGGGGGGGATCCCTGAAGCTTTCTTT.

The chain uses TRBV19 and TRBJ1-5; 7 nucleotides agree with TRBD1. This CDR3 is built from 14 residues. Looked up from germline, CDR1 is LNHDA and CDR2 is SQIVND (reference sequence). V trimming: 7 bases; J trimming: 4 bases; junction bases outside the gene matches: 7. DNA of the CDR3: TGTGCCAGTATGGCAGGGGGAGGAAATCAGCCCCAGCATTTT. It codes for CASMAGGGNQPQHF.

This chain connects TRBV29-1 to TRBJ1-2; 11 nucleotides agree with TRBD1. Per the germline V gene, CDR1 is SQVTM and CDR2 is ANQGSEA. The V and J ends lost 7 bases and 6 bases, in that order; junction bases with no gene match: 10. CDR3 length: 14 amino acids. The CDR3 spells CSARTGGAVNGYTF. Written as DNA, the CDR3 is TGCAGCGCCCGGACAGGGGGCGCGGTGAATGGCTACACCTTC.

The table lists this clone with a few counts. This chain connects TRBV19 to TRBJ2-2; TRBD1 is a possible D gene (6 bases). Germline V CDR1 and CDR2: LNHDA, SQIVND (reference sequence). V dropped 7 bases and J dropped 1 base, with 16 bases sitting between them. The CDR3 extends over 16 amino acids. The CDR3 DNA reads TGTGCCAGTATTCAGGGGAAAGCTTTGAACACCGGGGAGCTGTTTTTT. Translating it yields CASIQGKALNTGELFF. The full variable domain, rest sourced from reference TRBV19 and TRBJ2-2, is DGGITQSPKYLFRKEGQNVTLSCEQNLNHDAMYWYRQDPGQGLRLIYYSQIVNDFQKGDIAEGYSVSREKKESFPLTVTSAQKNPTAFYLCASIQGKALNTGELFFGEGSRLTVL.

This chain uses TRBV5-6 with TRBJ2-1; TRBD1 aligns across 11 bases. Germline loops: CDR1 SGHDT, CDR2 YYEEEE. Unmatched junction bases numbered 5, after V lost 4 bases and J lost 2 bases. The CDR3 extends over 16 amino acids. In nucleotides, the CDR3 is TGTGCCAGCAGCGAAGGGACAGGGGGAACCTACAATGAGCAGTTCTTC. It encodes CASSEGTGGTYNEQFF.